Each of the 17 T cell receptor beta chains below was sequenced from the same sample in a study of blood T cell repertoires in COVID-19. The assay was immunoSEQ multiplex PCR, and TCRdb's table has in-frame clones only and misses some. Among under 250,000 clones listed, around 82% were seen once. The sequenced material came from peripheral blood. These receptors all come from a woman in her 40s with active or convalescent COVID-19.

This chain joins TRBV27 and TRBJ2-2; 9 nucleotides match TRBD1. The CDR3 spans 16 residues. The junction had 13 bases not matched to a gene; V was cut back by 6 bases and J by 8 bases. CDR1 MNHEY and CDR2 SMNVEV come from the germline V gene (reference sequence). The CDR3 DNA reads as TGTGCCAGCAGCATGCCGGGACAGGGTGTTTGGGGGGAGCTGTTTTTT. Its protein product is CASSMPGQGVWGELFF.

This clone was recorded once. This rearrangement joins TRBV19 to TRBJ2-7, with D unresolved. CDR3 length: 13 amino acids. Germline V gives CDR1 LNHDA, CDR2 SQIVND (reference sequence). The V end was cut by 3 bases, the J end by 4 bases, with 10 bases between. The CDR3 nucleotides are TGTGCCAGTAGTATCCCCAACACGTACGAGCAGTACTTC. Residues: CASSIPNTYEQYF.

The rearrangement links TRBV10-3 to TRBJ2-7; D is ambiguous. The germline gives CDR1 ENHRY, CDR2 SYGVKD. CDR3 size: 14 residues. Trimming shortened V by 6 bases and J by 0 bases, and 12 bases separated the two germline ends. The CDR3 is CAISDPGSSYEQYF. DNA of the CDR3: TGTGCCATCAGCGACCCCGGGTCCTCCTACGAGCAGTACTTC.

V is TRBV2 and J is TRBJ1-5; 8 bases match TRBD1. Germline-derived CDR1 and CDR2 are SNHLY and FYNNEI. Losses at the gene ends were 5 bases for V and 5 bases for J; bases not matched to a gene: 8. CDR3 length: 15 amino acids. As DNA, the CDR3 is TGTGCCAGCAGTAAGGACAGGGTCGTGGATCAGCCCCAGCATTTT. This codes for CASSKDRVVDQPQHF.

The CDR3 reads CASMQDSNQPQHF. CDR3 DNA: TGTGCCAGCATGCAGGACTCCAATCAGCCCCAGCATTTT. The chain recombines TRBV2 with TRBJ1-5; D is unresolved. V gave up 7 bases and J gave up 3 bases, with 10 bases separating them. Germline-derived CDR1 and CDR2 are SNHLY and FYNNEI. This CDR3 is 13 amino acids long.

CDR3 bases: TGTGCCAGCAGTTACGGGTACGCAGGGAACTCCTACGAGCAGTACTTC. Its protein is CASSYGYAGNSYEQYF. The chain carries TRBV6-5 and TRBJ2-7, with a tentative D call TRBD1 (5 bases). Germline CDR1 and CDR2: MNHEY and SVGAGI. V lost 2 bases to trimming and J lost 0 bases, with 14 bases between them. The CDR3 consists of 16 residues.

The chain has TRBV7-2 and TRBJ2-7; 10 bases are shared with TRBD2. Germline lookup yields CDR1 SGHTA and CDR2 FQGNSA. The CDR3 contains 15 residues. Trimming removed 5 bases from V and 6 bases from J; junction bases left unmatched: 10. CDR3 DNA: TGTGCCAGCAGCCCGAGGACTAGCGGAAGCGGCGAGCAGTACTTC. It yields the protein CASSPRTSGSGEQYF.

This sequence joins TRBV15 and TRBJ1-3; maybe TRBD1 (5 bases). The CDR3 is made up of 11 amino acids. Trimming removed 8 bases from V and 9 bases from J, with 11 bases in between. From germline, CDR1 is LNHNV and CDR2 YYDKDF (reference sequence). In DNA, the CDR3 is TGTGCCACCTCTCAGGGAGGCACCATATATTTT. It codes for CATSQGGTIYF. Based on the CDR3 plus reference TRBV15 and TRBJ1-3, the full variable domain is DAMVIQNPRYQVTQFGKPVTLSCSQTLNHNVMYWYQQKSSQAPKLLFHYYDKDFNNEADTPDNFQSRRPNTSFCFLDIRSPGLGDTAMYLCATSQGGTIYFGEGSWLTVV.

The rearrangement uses TRBV7-9 and TRBJ1-2, with D uncertain. Trimming took 2 bases from V and 2 from J, leaving 9 bases between them. Germline V CDR1 and CDR2: SEHNR, FQNEAQ (reference sequence). This CDR3 spans 14 amino acids. CDR3 residues: CASSLREQNYGYTF. For the CDR3, the DNA is TGTGCCAGCAGCTTACGGGAACAGAACTATGGCTACACCTTC.

The V call is TRBV7-3, the J call TRBJ2-2; maybe TRBD2 (6 bases). The CDR3 sequence is 16 residues long. The germline CDR1 and CDR2 sequences are SGHTA and FQGTGA. Trimming cost V 5 bases and J 2 bases, with 15 bases left between them. The CDR3 DNA sequence: TGTGCCAGCAGCGCCTGGGGGGTGTCCAACACCGGGGAGCTGTTTTTT. It is translated as CASSAWGVSNTGELFF.

The V and J genes are TRBV19 and TRBJ1-5; TRBD1 matches at 8 bases. The V gene's germline CDR1 is LNHDA and CDR2 SQIVND (reference sequence). The CDR3 has 16 residues. The ends lost 9 bases at V and 1 base at J; junction bases unmatched: 11. This CDR3 is CASHGQGKVSNQPQHF. CDR3 nucleotide sequence: TGTGCCAGCCACGGACAGGGAAAGGTGAGCAATCAGCCCCAGCATTTT.

This chain joins TRBV30 and TRBJ2-5; D is ambiguous. Germline V gene sequence: CDR1 GTSNPN, CDR2 SVGIG (reference sequence). Trimming took off 6 bases at V and 2 bases at J, with 13 bases between the two ends. This CDR3 comprises 13 residues. CDR3 loop: CACSAQVQETQYF. The CDR3 region has the DNA TGTGCCTGTTCGGCTCAGGTTCAAGAGACCCAGTACTTC.

In this sample, this clone turned up once. The genes are TRBV24-1 and TRBJ2-3, with D tentatively TRBD1 (5 bases). The CDR3 contains 16 residues. V was trimmed by 5 bases and J by 1 base, leaving 15 bases between them. From germline, CDR1 is KGHDR and CDR2 SFDVKD. The CDR3 nucleotides are TGTGCCACCAGTGTTAGCAGGGCGTCGGGCACAGATACGCAGTATTTT. Translation gives CATSVSRASGTDTQYF.

The chain carries TRBV4-2 and TRBJ1-4; 12 nucleotides agree with TRBD1. V dropped 3 bases and J dropped 7; count of bases not matched to a gene: 3. The CDR3 length is 15 residues. The germline gives CDR1 LGHNA, CDR2 YNFKEQ. CDR3 region: CASSHGDRGPEKLFF. The CDR3, as DNA: TGTGCCAGCAGCCACGGGGACAGGGGGCCTGAAAAACTGTTTTTT.

This clone was seen a single time. This chain links TRBV6-2 or TRBV6-3 with TRBJ2-1; D call uncertain. V was trimmed by 6 bases and J by 3 bases, leaving 6 bases between them. The CDR3 totals 12 residues. Germline CDR1 reads MNHEY; CDR2 reads SVGEGT. Here the CDR3 reads CASSSIYNEQFF. For the CDR3, the DNA is TGTGCCAGCAGCAGCATCTACAATGAGCAGTTCTTC.

This clone was counted only a few times. This rearrangement joins TRBV9 to TRBJ1-1; D uncertain. This CDR3 contains 14 residues. Germline loops: CDR1 SGDLS, CDR2 YYNGEE. V was clipped by 0 bases and J by 0 bases, with 6 bases between them. Here the CDR3 DNA reads TGTGCCAGCAGCGTAGATGGAGTGAACACTGAAGCTTTCTTT. The encoded protein is CASSVDGVNTEAFF.

The chain uses TRBV19 and TRBJ2-5; D call uncertain. From germline, CDR1 is LNHDA and CDR2 SQIVND (reference sequence). The CDR3 loop spans 14 amino acids. With 1 base removed from V and 1 base from J, the gap between germline ends came to 7 bases. Written as DNA, the CDR3 is TGTGCCAGTAGTATAGCGAGTTTCCAAGAGACCCAGTACTTC. Protein: CASSIASFQETQYF.